These T cell receptor beta chains were read from a single sample in a study of cytomegalovirus exposure and HLA in healthy donors. Here immunoSEQ multiplex PCR was the method, and the copy in TCRdb shows in-frame clones only, minus some. The table includes around 97,000 clones, 81% detected once. Sample: PBMCs. Source of these receptors: a middle-aged man in good health and CMV-seropositive. The CDR3 runs from the conserved cysteine through the conserved F or W. The D gene is left open where the match is weak. Part of the rows lack a size; the others show once, few, many or a class for expanded clones.

size	D	V	J	CDR3	DNA
.	.	TRBV5-8	TRBJ1-1	CASRQKRNTEAFF	TGTGCCAGCAGGCAGAAGCGGAACACTGAAGCTTTCTTT
.	TRBD2	TRBV5-4	TRBJ2-5	CASSPREGGGETQYF	TGTGCCAGCAGCCCACGGGAGGGAGGGGGAGAGACCCAGTACTTC
.	TRBD1	TRBV2	TRBJ1-2	CAGNKDRVTSGYTF	TGTGCCGGAAATAAGGACAGGGTGACATCTGGCTACACCTTC
.	.	TRBV11-2	TRBJ2-7	CASSLGGTGWYEQYF	TGTGCCAGCAGTCTAGGTGGTACAGGGTGGTACGAGCAGTACTTC
.	.	TRBV7-2	TRBJ1-6	CASSFGQRNSPLHF	TGTGCCAGCAGCTTCGGACAAAGGAACTCACCCCTCCACTTT
.	TRBD1	TRBV27	TRBJ1-5	CASSILGGGGQPQHF	TGTGCCAGCAGTATCCTCGGAGGGGGCGGCCAGCCCCAGCATTTT
.	TRBD1	TRBV19	TRBJ1-4	CASSTGGEKLFF	TGTGCCAGTAGTACAGGGGGGGAAAAACTGTTTTTT
few	TRBD2	TRBV7-8	TRBJ2-7	CASSSGGLAGSKQYF	TGTGCCAGCAGCTCAGGGGGACTAGCGGGATCAAAGCAGTACTTC
.	.	TRBV19	TRBJ1-5	CASSGGNVNSNQPQHF	TGTGCCAGTAGTGGAGGAAACGTTAATAGCAATCAGCCCCAGCATTTT
.	TRBD1	TRBV28	TRBJ2-2	CASSRGQSPNPGELFF	TGTGCCAGCAGTCGGGGACAGAGTCCGAACCCCGGGGAGCTGTTTTTT
few	.	TRBV7-9	TRBJ2-1	CASSVNSGTGQFF	TGTGCCAGCAGTGTAAACTCCGGGACTGGGCAGTTCTTC
.	.	TRBV2	TRBJ1-1	CASKGRGLRTEAFF	TGTGCCAGCAAGGGCAGGGGTTTGAGAACTGAAGCTTTCTTT
.	TRBD2	TRBV7-7	TRBJ2-5	CASTRLAGTQETQYF	TGTGCCAGCACCAGACTAGCGGGCACCCAAGAGACCCAGTACTTC
.	TRBD2	TRBV5-4	TRBJ2-5	CASSPRTSGRLETQYF	TGTGCCAGCAGCCCCAGGACTAGCGGGAGATTGGAGACCCAGTACTTC
.	TRBD1	TRBV5-1	TRBJ1-4	CASSLEDRVNEKLFF	TGCGCCAGCAGCTTGGAGGACAGGGTCAATGAAAAACTGTTTTTT
.	TRBD1	TRBV10-1	TRBJ2-1	CASSSGLTGDYNEQFF	TGCGCCAGCAGCTCGGGACTGACAGGGGACTACAATGAGCAGTTCTTC
.	TRBD1	TRBV7-9	TRBJ2-3	CASSRGGPDTQYF	TGTGCCAGCAGCCGAGGGGGCCCAGATACGCAGTATTTT
.	TRBD1	TRBV28	TRBJ1-1	CASTLSPGGGYTEAFF	TGTGCCAGCACACTGTCCCCTGGAGGGGGCTACACTGAAGCTTTCTTT
.	TRBD1	TRBV6-4	TRBJ1-1	CASSRDRGNTEAFF	TGTGCCAGCAGCCGGGACAGGGGGAACACTGAAGCTTTCTTT
.	.	TRBV28	TRBJ2-5	CASSLRETQYF	TGTGCCAGCAGTTTGCGGGAGACCCAGTACTTC
few	.	TRBV30	TRBJ1-2	CAWSVPGRGFNYGYTF	TGTGCCTGGAGTGTACCCGGACGGGGATTTAACTATGGCTACACCTTC
.	TRBD1	TRBV19	TRBJ2-7	CASTQAAQGLLPYEQYF	TGTGCCAGTACCCAGGCCGCACAGGGGCTTCTACCCTACGAGCAGTACTTC
.	.	TRBV5-1	TRBJ2-1	CASRLNSGGVYNEQFF	TGCGCCAGCAGATTGAATAGCGGTGGGGTATACAATGAGCAGTTCTTC
.	TRBD1	TRBV5-5	TRBJ2-7	CASSLTWDSQQYF	TGTGCCAGCAGCTTGACTTGGGACAGTCAGCAGTACTTC
.	.	TRBV7-7	TRBJ2-1	CASSLGESSYNEQFF	TGTGCTAGCAGCTTAGGAGAGAGCTCCTACAATGAGCAGTTCTTC
.	TRBD1	TRBV2	TRBJ2-1	CASSEGGTGMENEQFF	TGTGCCAGCAGTGAAGGTGGGACAGGTATGGAGAATGAGCAGTTCTTC
few	TRBD1	TRBV6-5	TRBJ1-4	CASSYGRTGVEKLFF	TGTGCCAGCAGTTACGGTCGGACAGGGGTTGAAAAACTGTTTTTT
few	.	TRBV9	TRBJ2-5	CASSVEGARETQYF	TGTGCCAGCAGCGTAGAGGGAGCCAGGGAGACCCAGTACTTC
.	TRBD1	TRBV5-1	TRBJ1-2	CASSPDRSGYTF	TGCGCCAGCAGCCCGGACAGGAGTGGCTACACCTTC
.	.	TRBV2	TRBJ1-5	CASTGLDQPQHF	TGTGCCAGCACAGGGCTAGATCAGCCCCAGCATTTT
.	TRBD1	TRBV28	TRBJ2-7	CASSFPDRQGPPYEQYF	TGTGCCAGCAGTTTCCCTGATCGACAGGGGCCTCCCTACGAGCAGTACTTC
.	.	TRBV6-6	TRBJ2-6	CASSYNPFSGANVLTF	TGTGCCAGCAGTTACAATCCATTCTCTGGGGCCAACGTCCTGACTTTC
.	.	TRBV21-1	TRBJ2-1	CASSKALTSGTGYNEQFF	TGTGCCAGCAGCAAAGCGCTGACTAGCGGGACTGGCTACAATGAGCAGTTCTTC
.	.	TRBV2	TRBJ1-2	CASKGAGNYGYTF	TGTGCCAGCAAGGGCGCAGGGAACTATGGCTACACCTTC
.	.	TRBV11-2	TRBJ2-7	CASSRGGAVPYEQYF	TGTGCCAGCAGCCGAGGTGGGGCAGTACCCTACGAGCAGTACTTC
.	TRBD1	TRBV4-1	TRBJ1-2	CASSQPGQGAGGYTF	TGCGCCAGCAGCCAACCGGGACAGGGGGCCGGTGGCTACACCTTC